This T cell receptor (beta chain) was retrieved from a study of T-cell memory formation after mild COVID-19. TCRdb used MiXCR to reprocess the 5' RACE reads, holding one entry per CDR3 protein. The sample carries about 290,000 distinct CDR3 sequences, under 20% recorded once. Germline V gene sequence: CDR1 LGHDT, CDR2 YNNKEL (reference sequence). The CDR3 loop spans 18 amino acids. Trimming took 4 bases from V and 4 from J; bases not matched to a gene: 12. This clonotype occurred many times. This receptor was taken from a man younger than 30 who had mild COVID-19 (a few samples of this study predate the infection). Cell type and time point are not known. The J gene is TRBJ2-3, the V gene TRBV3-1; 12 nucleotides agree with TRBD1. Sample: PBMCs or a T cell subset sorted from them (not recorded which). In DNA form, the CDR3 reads TGTGCCAGCAGCCCCCGGGACAGGGGGCATCTGGACGCAGATACGCAGTATTTT. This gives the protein CASSPRDRGHLDADTQYF.